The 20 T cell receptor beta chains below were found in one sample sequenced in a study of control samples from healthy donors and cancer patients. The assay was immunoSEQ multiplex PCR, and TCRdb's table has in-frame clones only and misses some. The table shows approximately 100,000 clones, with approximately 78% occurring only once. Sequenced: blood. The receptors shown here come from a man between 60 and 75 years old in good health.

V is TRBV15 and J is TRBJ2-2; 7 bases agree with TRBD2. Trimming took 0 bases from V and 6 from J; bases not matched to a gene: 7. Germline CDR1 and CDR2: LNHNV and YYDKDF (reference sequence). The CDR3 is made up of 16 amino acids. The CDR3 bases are TGTGCCACCAGCAGAGATCGGGCGGGGGAGTCCGGGGAGCTGTTTTTT. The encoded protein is CATSRDRAGESGELFF.

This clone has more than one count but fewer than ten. This CDR3 reads CASSQRGGTQYF. The DNA of the CDR3 is TGTGCCAGCAGTCAAAGGGGGGGGACCCAGTACTTC. The V and J genes are TRBV27 and TRBJ2-5, with a possible D match to TRBD2 (7 bases). This CDR3 contains 12 residues. V shed 5 bases and J shed 7 bases, with 11 bases lying between them. Germline CDR1 and CDR2: MNHEY and SMNVEV (reference sequence).

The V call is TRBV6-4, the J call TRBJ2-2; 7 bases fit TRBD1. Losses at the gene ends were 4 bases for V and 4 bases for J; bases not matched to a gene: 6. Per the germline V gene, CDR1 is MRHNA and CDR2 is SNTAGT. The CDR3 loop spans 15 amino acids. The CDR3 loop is CASSVEGATTGELFF. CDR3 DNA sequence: TGTGCCAGCAGTGTTGAGGGGGCGACCACCGGGGAGCTGTTTTTT.

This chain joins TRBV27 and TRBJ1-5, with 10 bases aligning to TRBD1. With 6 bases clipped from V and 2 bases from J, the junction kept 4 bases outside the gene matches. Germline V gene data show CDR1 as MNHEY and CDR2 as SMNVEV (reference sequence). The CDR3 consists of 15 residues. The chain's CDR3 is CASRPGTGGNQPQHF. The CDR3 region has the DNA TGTGCCAGCAGACCAGGGACAGGGGGCAATCAGCCCCAGCATTTT.

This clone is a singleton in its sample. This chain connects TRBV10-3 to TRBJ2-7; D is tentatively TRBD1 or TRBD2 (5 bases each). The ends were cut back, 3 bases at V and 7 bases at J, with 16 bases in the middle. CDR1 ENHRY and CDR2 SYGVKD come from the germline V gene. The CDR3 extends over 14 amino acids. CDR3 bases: TGTGCCATCAGTGATAGTCAGGGAGTTAGGGAGCAGTACTTC. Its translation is CAISDSQGVREQYF.

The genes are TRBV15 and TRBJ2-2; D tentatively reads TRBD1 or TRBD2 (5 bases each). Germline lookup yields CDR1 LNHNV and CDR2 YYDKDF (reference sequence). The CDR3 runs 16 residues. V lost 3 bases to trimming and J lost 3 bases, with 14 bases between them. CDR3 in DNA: TGTGCCACCAGCAGCCCCGAGGGACCGTACACCGGGGAGCTGTTTTTT. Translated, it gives CATSSPEGPYTGELFF.

CDR3 amino acids: CASSQWGAAASPETQYF. The CDR3 nucleotides read TGTGCCAGCAGCCAATGGGGGGCCGCGGCGTCTCCCGAGACCCAGTACTTC. The chain joins TRBV7-3 to TRBJ2-5, with D perhaps being TRBD1 or TRBD2 (6 bases each). Germline V gene lookup returns CDR1 SGHTA and CDR2 FQGTGA. The CDR3 length is 17 residues. V lost 5 bases, J lost 5 bases, and 24 bases lay in between.

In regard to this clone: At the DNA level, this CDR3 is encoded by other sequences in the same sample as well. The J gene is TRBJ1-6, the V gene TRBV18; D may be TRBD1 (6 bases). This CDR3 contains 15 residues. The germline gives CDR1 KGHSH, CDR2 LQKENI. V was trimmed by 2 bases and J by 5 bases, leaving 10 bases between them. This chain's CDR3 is CASSPNQGNNSPLHF. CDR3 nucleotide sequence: TGTGCCAGCTCACCAAACCAGGGGAATAATTCACCCCTCCACTTT. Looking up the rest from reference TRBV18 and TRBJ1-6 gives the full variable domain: NAGVMQNPRHLVRRRGQEARLRCSPMKGHSHVYWYRQLPEEGLKFMVYLQKENIIDESGMPKERFSAEFPKEGPSILRIQQVVRGDSAAYFCASSPNQGNNSPLHFGNGTRLTVT.

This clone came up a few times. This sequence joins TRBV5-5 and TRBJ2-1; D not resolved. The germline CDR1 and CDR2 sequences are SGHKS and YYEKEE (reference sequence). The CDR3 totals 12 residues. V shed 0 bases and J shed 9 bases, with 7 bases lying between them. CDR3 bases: TGTGCCAGCAGCTTGGACAGCTTTGAGCAGTTCTTC. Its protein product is CASSLDSFEQFF.

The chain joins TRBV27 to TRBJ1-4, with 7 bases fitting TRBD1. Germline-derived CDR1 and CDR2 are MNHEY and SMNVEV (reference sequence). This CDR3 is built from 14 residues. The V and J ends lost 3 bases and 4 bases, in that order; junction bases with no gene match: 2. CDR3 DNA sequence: TGTGCCAGCAGTTTGGGACAGCTTAATGAAAAACTGTTTTTT. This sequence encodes CASSLGQLNEKLFF.

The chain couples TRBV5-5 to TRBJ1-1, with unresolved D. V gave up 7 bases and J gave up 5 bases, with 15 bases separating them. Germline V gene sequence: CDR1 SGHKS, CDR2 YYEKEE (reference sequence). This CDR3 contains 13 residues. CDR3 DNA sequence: TGTGCCAGCGGGAGGACCGTCGGAACTGAAGCTTTCTTT. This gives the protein CASGRTVGTEAFF.

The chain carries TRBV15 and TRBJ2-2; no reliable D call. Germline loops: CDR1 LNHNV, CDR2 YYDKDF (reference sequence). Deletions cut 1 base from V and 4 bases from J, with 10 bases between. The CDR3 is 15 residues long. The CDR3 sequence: CATSRGEATTGELFF. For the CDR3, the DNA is TGTGCCACCAGCAGAGGTGAAGCAACCACCGGGGAGCTGTTTTTT. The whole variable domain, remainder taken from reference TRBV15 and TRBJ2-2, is DAMVIQNPRYQVTQFGKPVTLSCSQTLNHNVMYWYQQKSSQAPKLLFHYYDKDFNNEADTPDNFQSRRPNTSFCFLDIRSPGLGDTAMYLCATSRGEATTGELFFGEGSRLTVL.

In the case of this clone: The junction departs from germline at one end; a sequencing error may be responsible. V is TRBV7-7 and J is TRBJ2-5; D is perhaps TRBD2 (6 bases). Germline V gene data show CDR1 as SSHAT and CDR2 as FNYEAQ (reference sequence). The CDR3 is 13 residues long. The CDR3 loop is CASSLVGRETQYF. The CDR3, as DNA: TGTGCTAGCAGCTTAGTAGGGAGGGAGACCCAGTACTTC. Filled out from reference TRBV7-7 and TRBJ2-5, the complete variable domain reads GAGVSQSPRYKVTKRGQDVTLRCDPISSHATLYWYQQALGQGPEFLTYFNYEAQPDKSGLPSDRFSAERPEGSISTLTIQRTEQRDSAMYRCASSLVGRETQYFGPGTRLLVL.

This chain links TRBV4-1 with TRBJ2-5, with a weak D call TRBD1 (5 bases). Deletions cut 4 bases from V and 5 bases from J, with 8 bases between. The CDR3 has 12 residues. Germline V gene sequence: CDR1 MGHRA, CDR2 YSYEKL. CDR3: CASSRAGETQYF. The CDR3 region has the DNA TGCGCCAGCAGCCGAGCAGGGGAGACCCAGTACTTC.

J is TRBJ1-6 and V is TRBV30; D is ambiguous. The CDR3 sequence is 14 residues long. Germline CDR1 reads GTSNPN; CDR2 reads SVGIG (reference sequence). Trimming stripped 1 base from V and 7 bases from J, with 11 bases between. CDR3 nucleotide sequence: TGTGCCTGGAGTGCGGACGTTGGGAATTCACCCCTCCACTTT. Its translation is CAWSADVGNSPLHF.

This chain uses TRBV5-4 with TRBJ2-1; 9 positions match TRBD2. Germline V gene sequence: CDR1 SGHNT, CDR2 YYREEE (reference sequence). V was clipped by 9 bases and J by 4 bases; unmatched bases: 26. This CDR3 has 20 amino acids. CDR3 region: CAIEVRTSAARPQIYNEQFF. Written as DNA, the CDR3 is TGTGCCATCGAGGTTAGGACTAGCGCCGCCCGGCCCCAGATTTACAATGAGCAGTTCTTC. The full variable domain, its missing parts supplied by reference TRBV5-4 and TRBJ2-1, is ETGVTQSPTHLIKTRGQQVTLRCSSQSGHNTVSWYQQALGQGPQFIFQYYREEENGRGNFPPRFSGLQFPNYSSELNVNALELDDSALYLCAIEVRTSAARPQIYNEQFFGPGTRLTVL.

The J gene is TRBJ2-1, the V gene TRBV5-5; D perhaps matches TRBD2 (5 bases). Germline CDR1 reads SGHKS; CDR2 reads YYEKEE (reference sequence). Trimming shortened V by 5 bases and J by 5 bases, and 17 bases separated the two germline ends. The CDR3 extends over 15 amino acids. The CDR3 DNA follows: TGTGCCAGCAGAATGAGTGGGAGAGTGCACAATGAGCAGTTCTTC. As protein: CASRMSGRVHNEQFF.

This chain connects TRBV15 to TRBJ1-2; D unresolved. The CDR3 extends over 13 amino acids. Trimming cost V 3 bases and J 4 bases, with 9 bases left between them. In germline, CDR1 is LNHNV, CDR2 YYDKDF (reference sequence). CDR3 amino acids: CATSSYTSYGYTF. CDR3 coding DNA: TGTGCCACCAGCAGTTACACTTCCTATGGCTACACCTTC.

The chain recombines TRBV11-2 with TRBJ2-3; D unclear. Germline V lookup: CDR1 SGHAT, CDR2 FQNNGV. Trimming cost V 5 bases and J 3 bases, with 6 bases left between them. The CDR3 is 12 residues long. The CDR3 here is CASSPSTDTQYF. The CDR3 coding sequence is TGTGCCAGCAGCCCAAGTACAGATACGCAGTATTTT. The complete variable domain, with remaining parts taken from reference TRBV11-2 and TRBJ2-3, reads EAGVAQSPRYKIIEKRQSVAFWCNPISGHATLYWYQQILGQGPKLLIQFQNNGVVDDSQLPKDRFSAERLKGVDSTLKIQPAKLEDSAVYLCASSPSTDTQYFGPGTRLTVL.

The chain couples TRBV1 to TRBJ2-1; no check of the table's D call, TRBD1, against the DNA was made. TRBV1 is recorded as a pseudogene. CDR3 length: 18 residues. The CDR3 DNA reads TGCACCAGCAGCCAAGTTGACCTCGGGACAGGGAGACGGAATGAGCAGTTCTTC. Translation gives CTSSQVDLGTGRRNEQFF.